This T cell receptor (beta chain) stems from a study of CD8 T cells in Susac syndrome. With random hexamers, 0.5 to 1 ug RNA was reverse transcribed. One entry per CDR3 protein results from TCRdb running MiXCR on the immunoSEQ multiplex PCR reads. Of approximately 120,000 distinct CDR3 sequences in the sample, 95% to 98% were seen once. After removal of 4 bases from V and 3 bases from J, the junction contained 9 bases not matched to a gene. This CDR3 is 16 amino acids long. Germline values: CDR1 MGHRA, CDR2 YSYEKL. The chain carries TRBV4-1 and TRBJ1-5; TRBD1 matches 7 bases. The material sequenced was CD4+ T cells from PBMCs. This sequence originates from a human donor in good health. The CDR3 coding sequence is TGCGCCAGCAGCCGGACAGACAGGGAGAACAATCAGCCCCAGCATTTT. This encodes CASSRTDRENNQPQHF.